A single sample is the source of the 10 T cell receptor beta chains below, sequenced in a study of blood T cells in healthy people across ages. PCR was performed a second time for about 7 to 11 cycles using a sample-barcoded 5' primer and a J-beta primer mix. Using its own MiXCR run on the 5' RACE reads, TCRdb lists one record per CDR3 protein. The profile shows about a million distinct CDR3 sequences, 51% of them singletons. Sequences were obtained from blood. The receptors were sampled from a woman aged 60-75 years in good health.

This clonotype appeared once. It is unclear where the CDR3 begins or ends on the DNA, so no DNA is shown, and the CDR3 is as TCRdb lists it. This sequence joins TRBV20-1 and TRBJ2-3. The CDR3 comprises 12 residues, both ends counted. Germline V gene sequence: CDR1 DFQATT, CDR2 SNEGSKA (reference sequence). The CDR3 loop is CSTSEFTDTQYF.

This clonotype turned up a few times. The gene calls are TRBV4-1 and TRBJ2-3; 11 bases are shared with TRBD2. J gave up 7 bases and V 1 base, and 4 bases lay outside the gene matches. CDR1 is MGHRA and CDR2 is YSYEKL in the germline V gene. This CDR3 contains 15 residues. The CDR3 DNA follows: TGCGCCAGCAGCCAAGTCACTAGCGGGAGATATACGCAGTATTTT. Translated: CASSQVTSGRYTQYF.

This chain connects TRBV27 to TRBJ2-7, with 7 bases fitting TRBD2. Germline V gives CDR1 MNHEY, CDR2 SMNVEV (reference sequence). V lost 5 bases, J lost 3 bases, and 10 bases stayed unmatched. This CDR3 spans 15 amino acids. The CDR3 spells CASSPQRGKSYEQYF. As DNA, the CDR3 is TGTGCCAGCAGTCCGCAGCGGGGCAAGAGCTACGAGCAGTACTTC.

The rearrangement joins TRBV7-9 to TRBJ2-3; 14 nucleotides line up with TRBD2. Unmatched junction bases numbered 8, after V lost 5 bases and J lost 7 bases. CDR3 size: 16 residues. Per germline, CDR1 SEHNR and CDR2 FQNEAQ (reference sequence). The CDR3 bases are TGTGCCAGCAGCCCAAAAGGGACTAGCGGGAGCTATACGCAGTATTTT. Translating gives CASSPKGTSGSYTQYF.

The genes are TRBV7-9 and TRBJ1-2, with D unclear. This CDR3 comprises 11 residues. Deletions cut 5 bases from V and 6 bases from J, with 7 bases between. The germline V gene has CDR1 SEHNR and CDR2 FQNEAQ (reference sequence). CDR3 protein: CASSRLNGYTF. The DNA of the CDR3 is TGTGCCAGCAGCAGACTAAATGGCTACACCTTC.

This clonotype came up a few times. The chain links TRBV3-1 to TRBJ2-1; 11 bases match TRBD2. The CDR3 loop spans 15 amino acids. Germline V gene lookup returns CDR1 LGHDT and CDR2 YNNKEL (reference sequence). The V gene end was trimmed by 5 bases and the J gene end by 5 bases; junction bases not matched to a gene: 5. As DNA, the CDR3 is TGTGCCAGCAGCACACTAGCGGGAGCTAACAATGAGCAGTTCTTC. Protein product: CASSTLAGANNEQFF.

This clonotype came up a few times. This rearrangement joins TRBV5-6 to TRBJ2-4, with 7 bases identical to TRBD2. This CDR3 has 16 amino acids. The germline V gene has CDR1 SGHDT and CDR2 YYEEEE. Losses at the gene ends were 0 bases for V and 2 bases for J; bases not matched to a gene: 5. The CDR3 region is CASSLGGRESKNIQYF. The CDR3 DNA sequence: TGTGCCAGCAGCTTGGGCGGGAGAGAGTCCAAAAACATTCAGTACTTC.

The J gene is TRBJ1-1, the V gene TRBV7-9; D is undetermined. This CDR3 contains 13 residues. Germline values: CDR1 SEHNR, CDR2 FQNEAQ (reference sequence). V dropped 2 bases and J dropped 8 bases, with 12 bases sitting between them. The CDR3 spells CASSLPLEEEAFF. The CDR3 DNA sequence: TGTGCCAGCAGCTTACCCCTAGAGGAAGAAGCTTTCTTT.

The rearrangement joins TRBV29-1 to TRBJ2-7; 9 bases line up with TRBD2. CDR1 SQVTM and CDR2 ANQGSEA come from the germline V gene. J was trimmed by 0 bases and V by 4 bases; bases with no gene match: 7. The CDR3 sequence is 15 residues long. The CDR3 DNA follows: TGCAGCGTTGTTGGGGCGGGAGGGTCCTCCTACGAGCAGTACTTC. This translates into CSVVGAGGSSYEQYF.

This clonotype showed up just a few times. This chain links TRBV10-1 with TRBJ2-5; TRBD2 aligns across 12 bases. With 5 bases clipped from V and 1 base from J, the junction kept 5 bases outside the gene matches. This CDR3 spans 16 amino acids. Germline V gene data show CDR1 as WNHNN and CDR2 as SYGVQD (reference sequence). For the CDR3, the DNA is TGCGCCAGCAGTCACGGACTAGCGGGACGCCAAGAGACCCAGTACTTC. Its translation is CASSHGLAGRQETQYF.